These 29 T cell receptor beta chains were sequenced from one sample in a study of beta chain features in type 1 diabetes. Findings and limits, study-wide: Across all four CD4+ subsets, people with type 1 diabetes showed modestly shorter TCRB CDR3s.

The investigators reverse transcribed all of the isolated RNA, so they sequenced expressed TCRB transcripts. Clones were sequenced by immunoSEQ multiplex PCR, and TCRdb holds only the in-frame ones, with some missing. This sample has about 160,000 clones; 9% to 10% occur once, and the top ten carry 0.7%. Their recognized antigens are unknown. The specimen sequenced was central memory CD4+ T cells from blood. The receptors here all came from a woman in her 30s with type 1 diabetes.

Only a few counts were recorded for this clone. The rearrangement joins TRBV6-6 to TRBJ2-5; TRBD2 matches 7 bases. Germline values: CDR1 MNHNY, CDR2 SVGAGI (reference sequence). V was pared by 4 bases and J by 5 bases, with 13 bases of the junction left unmatched. CDR3 length: 16 residues. The CDR3 region has the DNA TGTGCCAGCAGTTGGGTGGGATACCCCGGGGGGGAGACCCAGTACTTC. It is translated as CASSWVGYPGGETQYF.

The chain uses TRBV18 and TRBJ1-1, with D uncertain. CDR1 and CDR2 from the germline V gene are KGHSH and LQKENI. The germline V and J ends were trimmed by 6 bases and 10 bases, with 15 bases remaining between them. The length of the CDR3 is 12 residues. The CDR3 DNA is TGTGCCAGCTCGCCAGAAAGTTTACTAGCTTTCTTT. Translation gives CASSPESLLAFF.

This clone was detected a few times. Other DNA sequences in this specimen translate into the identical CDR3. The gene calls are TRBV11-2 and TRBJ2-7, with TRBD2 as a possible D gene (5 bases). Trimming stripped 0 bases from V and 3 bases from J, with 12 bases between. Germline V gene lookup returns CDR1 SGHAT and CDR2 FQNNGV. The CDR3 sequence is 15 residues long. The CDR3 DNA is TGTGCCAGCAGCTTAGACCCCGGGGTGGGCTACGAGCAGTACTTC. Its translation: CASSLDPGVGYEQYF.

The genes are TRBV7-3 and TRBJ2-3, with 8 bases identical to TRBD2. Unmatched junction bases numbered 5, after V lost 2 bases and J lost 1 base. The germline CDR1 and CDR2 sequences are SGHTA and FQGTGA. The CDR3 loop spans 16 amino acids. The CDR3 nucleotides are TGTGCCAGCAGCTTAGTTACCGGGAGGGGCACAGATACGCAGTATTTT. Its translation is CASSLVTGRGTDTQYF.

The chain has TRBV30 and TRBJ2-1; 9 bases map to TRBD2. V shed 0 bases and J 9 bases; nucleotides not matched to a gene: 9. Germline CDR1 GTSNPN, CDR2 SVGIG (reference sequence). The CDR3 extends over 15 amino acids. CDR3 protein: CAWSVGLAGDSEQFF. CDR3 nucleotide sequence: TGTGCCTGGAGTGTGGGGTTAGCGGGAGACAGTGAGCAGTTCTTC.

For this clone: The same CDR3 also results from other DNA sequences found in this sample. The J gene is TRBJ1-2, the V gene TRBV18, with D tentatively TRBD1 (5 bases). The germline gives CDR1 KGHSH, CDR2 LQKENI. The CDR3 loop spans 13 amino acids. V lost 0 bases and J lost 6, with 8 bases in between. As DNA, the CDR3 is TGTGCCAGCTCACCACCTACGGGGGATGGCTACACCTTC. The encoded protein is CASSPPTGDGYTF.

The sample holds many counts of this clone. J is TRBJ2-2 and V is TRBV7-9; unclear D gene. Germline CDR1 is SEHNR and CDR2 is FQNEAQ (reference sequence). Trimming cost V 5 bases and J 3 bases, with 4 bases left between them. The CDR3 contains 12 residues. This chain's CDR3 is CASSPDTGELFF. The CDR3 DNA sequence: TGTGCCAGCAGCCCAGACACCGGGGAGCTGTTTTTT.

This rearrangement joins TRBV21-1 to TRBJ1-4; the table calls TRBD1, which could not be checked here. TRBV21-1 is a documented pseudogene. This CDR3 comprises 14 residues. The CDR3 sequence: CASSIRTGGEKLFF. The DNA for the CDR3 is TGTGCCAGCAGCATTCGGACAGGGGGCGAAAAACTGTTTTTT.

The sample holds a few counts of this clone. The chain employs TRBV9 and TRBJ1-5, with 8 bases that match TRBD1. J gave up 3 bases and V 3 bases, and 2 bases lay outside the gene matches. The CDR3 runs 14 residues. Germline values: CDR1 SGDLS, CDR2 YYNGEE. The CDR3 DNA follows: TGTGCCAGCAGCGCGACAGGGGACAATCAGCCCCAGCATTTT. This translates into CASSATGDNQPQHF. Based on the CDR3 plus reference TRBV9 and TRBJ1-5, the full variable domain is DSGVTQTPKHLITATGQRVTLRCSPRSGDLSVYWYQQSLDQGLQFLIQYYNGEERAKGNILERFSAQQFPDLHSELNLSSLELGDSALYFCASSATGDNQPQHFGDGTRLSIL.

This clone showed up just a few times. The rearrangement uses TRBV19 and TRBJ2-3, with D possibly TRBD2 on 6 matching bases. In germline, CDR1 is LNHDA, CDR2 SQIVND (reference sequence). The CDR3 runs to 16 residues. Trimming took off 3 bases at V and 2 bases at J, with 15 bases between the two ends. The DNA of the CDR3 is TGTGCCAGTAGTATCCGCTCCGGGACTTTCACAGATACGCAGTATTTT. This translates into CASSIRSGTFTDTQYF.

This clone was seen more than once but under ten times. In nucleotides, the CDR3 is TGCGCCAGCAGCTTAACAACACAGGGGGACACTGAAGCTTTCTTT. It yields the protein CASSLTTQGDTEAFF. The J gene is TRBJ1-1, the V gene TRBV5-1; 8 nucleotides align to TRBD1. CDR1 is SGHRS and CDR2 is YFSETQ in the germline V gene. The junction had 6 bases not matched to a gene; V was cut back by 2 bases and J by 3 bases. This CDR3 comprises 15 residues.

The chain recombines TRBV7-3 with TRBJ2-3, with 12 nucleotides matching TRBD2. The CDR3 covers 16 residues. Looked up from germline, CDR1 is SGHTA and CDR2 is FQGTGA. V trimming: 3 bases; J trimming: 4 bases; junction bases outside the gene matches: 5. CDR3 sequence reads: CASSFRLAGVADTQYF. CDR3 nucleotide sequence: TGTGCCAGCAGCTTCCGACTAGCGGGAGTTGCAGATACGCAGTATTTT.

The chain joins TRBV30 to TRBJ1-2, with D possibly being TRBD1 (6 bases). Trimming took 4 bases from V and 5 from J, leaving 11 bases between them. The germline gives CDR1 GTSNPN, CDR2 SVGIG (reference sequence). This CDR3 is 12 amino acids long. The CDR3 sequence: CAWTTGWYGYTF. In nucleotides, the CDR3 is TGTGCCTGGACAACAGGGTGGTATGGCTACACCTTC.

The J gene is TRBJ2-3, the V gene TRBV7-8, with D maybe TRBD2 (5 bases). CDR3 size: 15 residues. Deletions cut 6 bases from V and 0 bases from J, with 13 bases between. Germline CDR1 SGHVS, CDR2 FQNEAQ. Here the CDR3 DNA reads TGTGCCAGCAGACCCTTAGGGAGAAGCACAGATACGCAGTATTTT. It yields the protein CASRPLGRSTDTQYF.

The chain is built from TRBV29-1 and TRBJ1-2; perhaps TRBD1 as D (5 bases). Per germline, CDR1 SQVTM and CDR2 ANQGSEA. V was pared by 1 base and J by 6 bases, with 15 bases between. The CDR3 covers 14 residues. The CDR3 DNA sequence: TGCAGCGTTGAAGTGGTTTGGGGAGGGGATGGCTACACCTTC. Translating gives CSVEVVWGGDGYTF.

The rearrangement joins TRBV6-6 to TRBJ2-3; 9 bases are shared with TRBD2. Germline values: CDR1 MNHNY, CDR2 SVGAGI (reference sequence). CDR3 length equals 15 residues. The V gene end was trimmed by 6 bases and the J gene end by 6 bases; junction bases not matched to a gene: 10. CDR3 bases: TGTGCCAGCAGGTCTCGGGCGGGAGGGCCCGATACGCAGTATTTT. It encodes CASRSRAGGPDTQYF.

This clone appeared a few times. CDR3 sequence (DNA): TGTGCCAGCAGCCAAGGCGGGACGAATACGCAGTATTTT. Translating gives CASSQGGTNTQYF. V usage is TRBV4-2 and J usage is TRBJ2-3; D perhaps matches TRBD2 (6 bases). Trimming left V 1 base short and J 7 bases short, with 9 bases between. The CDR3 consists of 13 residues. CDR1 LGHNA and CDR2 YNFKEQ come from the germline V gene.

The chain carries TRBV30 and TRBJ2-1; 11 bases are shared with TRBD1. Unmatched junction bases numbered 2, after V lost 0 bases and J lost 4 bases. In germline, CDR1 is GTSNPN, CDR2 SVGIG (reference sequence). CDR3 length: 15 amino acids. The CDR3 sequence is CAWSVWDRGYNEQFF. The DNA of the CDR3 is TGTGCCTGGAGTGTGTGGGACAGGGGGTACAATGAGCAGTTCTTC.

This clone has only a few counts. The chain links TRBV7-3 to TRBJ2-1, with D tentatively TRBD2 (6 bases). The CDR3 spans 14 residues. Germline loops: CDR1 SGHTA, CDR2 FQGTGA. V lost 5 bases and J lost 8, with 16 bases in between. The CDR3 sequence is CASSPRLARDEQFF. CDR3 nucleotide sequence: TGTGCCAGCAGCCCCCGCCTAGCGAGGGATGAGCAGTTCTTC.

This clone was counted a few times. The V call is TRBV6-5, the J call TRBJ1-5, with a tentative D call TRBD1 (5 bases). Trimming took 0 bases from V and 7 from J, leaving 16 bases between them. In germline, CDR1 is MNHEY, CDR2 SVGAGI. The CDR3 spans 16 residues. The CDR3 loop is CASSYSFKGIIQPQHF. In DNA form, the CDR3 reads TGTGCCAGCAGTTACTCATTCAAGGGGATAATACAGCCCCAGCATTTT.

This clone was detected ten times or more. The chain uses TRBV6-5 and TRBJ2-7; 7 nucleotides agree with TRBD2. The CDR3 is 16 residues long. Germline V gives CDR1 MNHEY, CDR2 SVGAGI. Germline trimming cut 4 bases from V and 3 bases from J; bases unmatched to any gene: 12. For the CDR3, the DNA is TGTGCCAGCAGTTCCCATTTTGTGGGAGGGATCTACGAGCAGTACTTC. Amino acids: CASSSHFVGGIYEQYF.

The rearrangement links TRBV5-1 to TRBJ2-3, with D possibly being TRBD2 (5 bases). The germline CDR1 and CDR2 sequences are SGHRS and YFSETQ. This CDR3 spans 14 amino acids. V was pared by 5 bases and J by 0 bases, with 10 bases between. CDR3 region: CASRAGGSTDTQYF. CDR3 in DNA: TGCGCCAGCAGGGCGGGCGGGAGCACAGATACGCAGTATTTT. Based on the CDR3 plus reference TRBV5-1 and TRBJ2-3, the full variable domain is KAGVTQTPRYLIKTRGQQVTLSCSPISGHRSVSWYQQTPGQGLQFLFEYFSETQRNKGNFPGRFSGRQFSNSRSEMNVSTLELGDSALYLCASRAGGSTDTQYFGPGTRLTVL.

This clone was counted only a few times. The chain is built from TRBV19 and TRBJ1-4, with D perhaps matching TRBD1 (6 bases). In germline, CDR1 is LNHDA, CDR2 SQIVND (reference sequence). The CDR3 contains 15 residues. The V end was cut by 3 bases, the J end by 10 bases, with 18 bases between. The DNA for the CDR3 is TGTGCCAGTAGTATTAGTACATCCCAAGGGGGAAAACTGTTTTTT. It specifies CASSISTSQGGKLFF.

The chain uses TRBV2 and TRBJ2-3; 12 bases line up with TRBD1. Germline assignment: CDR1 SNHLY and CDR2 FYNNEI. With 6 bases clipped from V and 5 bases from J, the junction kept 6 bases outside the gene matches. This CDR3 spans 15 amino acids. The DNA of the CDR3 is TGTGCCAGCAGGGCCGGGACAGGGGGCCAAGATACGCAGTATTTT. The encoded protein is CASRAGTGGQDTQYF.

This clone was seen only a few times. The V gene is TRBV7-9, the J gene TRBJ1-5; D gene unclear. Looked up from germline, CDR1 is SEHNR and CDR2 is FQNEAQ (reference sequence). The CDR3 totals 13 residues. V dropped 1 base and J dropped 5 bases, with 6 bases sitting between them. In DNA, the CDR3 is TGTGCCAGCAGCTTAGACACCGATCAGCCCCAGCATTTT. Protein sequence: CASSLDTDQPQHF.

The J gene is TRBJ1-2, the V gene TRBV29-1; D gene unclear. CDR1 is SQVTM and CDR2 is ANQGSEA in the germline V gene. This CDR3 region has 12 residues. The V gene lost 4 bases and the J gene lost 2 bases, with 8 bases spanning the gap. The CDR3 reads CSVGRVNYGYTF. The CDR3 DNA reads TGCAGCGTTGGCCGGGTCAACTATGGCTACACCTTC.

In DNA, the CDR3 is TGTGCCTGGAGTGTAGGCCTAGACAATGAGCAGTTCTTC. Residues: CAWSVGLDNEQFF. The chain joins TRBV30 to TRBJ2-1; D not resolved. Trimming removed 0 bases at V and 5 bases at J, with 8 bases between. CDR1 GTSNPN and CDR2 SVGIG come from the germline V gene (reference sequence). The CDR3 totals 13 residues.

The table lists this clone with a few counts. The rearrangement links TRBV7-9 to TRBJ2-3, with TRBD2 as a possible D gene (6 bases). V was trimmed by 1 base and J by 0 bases, leaving 8 bases between them. CDR1 is SEHNR, CDR2 FQNEAQ, per germline (reference sequence). The CDR3 runs 15 residues. CDR3 loop: CASSLVGTSTDTQYF. In DNA, the CDR3 is TGTGCCAGCAGCTTAGTCGGGACTAGCACAGATACGCAGTATTTT.

This clone occurred a few times. The chain uses TRBV29-1 and TRBJ1-5; tentatively, D is TRBD1 (5 bases). With 4 bases removed from V and 4 bases from J, the gap between germline ends came to 11 bases. CDR1 SQVTM and CDR2 ANQGSEA come from the germline V gene. The CDR3 runs to 13 residues. The CDR3 nucleotides read TGCAGCGTTGGAATCGGGGGAAATCAGCCCCAGCATTTT. Translating it yields CSVGIGGNQPQHF.